These 9 T cell receptor beta chains were sequenced from one sample in a study of blood T cell repertoires in COVID-19. Produced via immunoSEQ multiplex PCR; TCRdb's table is partial and in-frame only. The sample comprises around 190,000 clones, almost 90% of which are singletons, and around 1.6% rests with the top ten. Input material: peripheral blood. The receptors stem from a man between 18 and 29 years old with active or convalescent COVID-19.

This rearrangement joins TRBV3-1 (or the pseudogene TRBV3-2) to TRBJ1-2; no clear D. In germline, CDR1 is LGHDT, CDR2 YNNKEL (reference sequence). This CDR3 contains 13 residues. V was shortened by 2 bases and J by 8 bases, with 12 bases between the two germline ends. CDR3 DNA sequence: TGTGCCAGCAGCCAATCCAGAGATAGCGGCTACACCTTC. Its protein is CASSQSRDSGYTF.

The chain employs TRBV6-5 and TRBJ1-1, with D unclear. The V end lost 6 bases, the J end lost 3 bases, and 11 bases lay between the germline ends. The CDR3 consists of 13 residues. Germline CDR1 and CDR2: MNHEY and SVGAGI. Here the CDR3 reads CASSPRWHTEAFF. For the CDR3, the DNA is TGTGCCAGCAGCCCGAGGTGGCACACTGAAGCTTTCTTT.

V and J are TRBV5-1 and TRBJ1-3; D not certain. Germline lookup yields CDR1 SGHRS and CDR2 YFSETQ. Trimming stripped 0 bases from V and 2 bases from J, with 15 bases between. CDR3 length: 17 amino acids. CDR3 protein: CASSLETPGWTGNTIYF. The CDR3 region has the DNA TGCGCCAGCAGCTTGGAAACTCCAGGTTGGACTGGAAACACCATATATTTT.

This chain links TRBV12-5 with TRBJ2-7, with a weak D call TRBD1 (6 bases). Trimming stripped 1 base from V and 1 base from J, with 14 bases between. This CDR3 comprises 16 residues. Germline V gives CDR1 LGHNT, CDR2 FRNRAP. CDR3 bases: TGTGCTAGTGGTTTGGGAAGGGGGATTGTTTCCTACGAGCAGTACTTC. Protein: CASGLGRGIVSYEQYF. Full variable domain (remainder filled in from reference TRBV12-5 and TRBJ2-7): DARVTQTPRHKVTEMGQEVTMRCQPILGHNTVFWYRQTMMQGLELLAYFRNRAPLDDSGMPKDRFSAEMPDATLATLKIQPSEPRDSAVYFCASGLGRGIVSYEQYFGPGTRLTVT.

CDR3 residues: CASSLARGQPQHF. The DNA for the CDR3 is TGTGCCAGCAGCTTAGCGCGAGGTCAGCCCCAGCATTTT. V is TRBV7-2 and J is TRBJ1-5; D is undetermined. In germline, CDR1 is SGHTA, CDR2 FQGNSA. The CDR3 totals 13 residues. V lost 0 bases and J 6 bases, leaving 6 bases between the germline ends.

The chain has TRBV11-1 and TRBJ1-4; 7 bases are a match to TRBD1. The CDR3 loop spans 16 amino acids. V was pared by 5 bases and J by 2 bases, with 8 bases of the junction left unmatched. In germline, CDR1 is SGHAT, CDR2 FQDESV (reference sequence). In DNA form, the CDR3 reads TGTGCCAGCAGCGAAGACAGGGTGGCGACTAATGAAAAACTGTTTTTT. Encoded protein: CASSEDRVATNEKLFF.

This clone showed up just once. The chain combines TRBV3-1 (or the pseudogene TRBV3-2) with TRBJ1-1; D may be TRBD1 (5 bases). Looked up from germline, CDR1 is LGHDT and CDR2 is YNNKEL (reference sequence). CDR3 length equals 16 residues. The V and J ends lost 3 bases and 4 bases respectively, with 18 bases between them. The CDR3 region is CASSQGGGFSGTEAFF. The CDR3 DNA reads TGTGCCAGCAGCCAGGGGGGAGGGTTCAGTGGCACTGAAGCTTTCTTT.

This chain connects TRBV13 to TRBJ2-2, with a weak D call TRBD2 (7 bases). The germline gives CDR1 PRHDT, CDR2 FYEKMQ (reference sequence). V dropped 8 bases and J dropped 6 bases, with 16 bases sitting between them. The CDR3 loop spans 14 amino acids. The CDR3 sequence is CASSSGGFAGELFF. The CDR3, as DNA: TGTGCCAGCTCCTCGGGGGGCTTCGCCGGGGAGCTGTTTTTT.

The gene calls are TRBV6-6 and TRBJ1-1, with D perhaps TRBD1 (5 bases). Germline V lookup: CDR1 MNHNY, CDR2 SVGAGI (reference sequence). The CDR3 runs to 18 residues. V lost 5 bases and J 0 bases, leaving 22 bases between the germline ends. CDR3 residues: CASSRPALYGGMNTEAFF. The CDR3 bases are TGTGCCAGCAGTCGTCCCGCCCTATACGGGGGGATGAACACTGAAGCTTTCTTT.